Following are 14 T cell receptor beta chains from one sample sequenced in a study of blood T cell repertoires in COVID-19. Produced via immunoSEQ multiplex PCR; TCRdb's table is partial and in-frame only. This sample yields under 450,000 clones, of which roughly 80% are seen a single time; about 1.2% belongs to the top ten. The material sequenced was peripheral blood. These TCRs come from a human donor with acute or convalescent COVID-19. The donor label of this sample is uncertain.

The chain has TRBV6-5 and TRBJ2-7; D perhaps matches TRBD2 (6 bases). Trimming took 8 bases from V and 4 from J, leaving 12 bases between them. This CDR3 comprises 12 residues. CDR1 MNHEY and CDR2 SVGAGI come from the germline V gene. CDR3 amino acids: CASRDSPYEQYF. The CDR3 region has the DNA TGTGCCAGCCGGGACTCTCCGTACGAGCAGTACTTC.

The V gene is TRBV24-1, the J gene TRBJ2-2, with 7 bases aligning to TRBD2. The CDR3 covers 17 residues. From germline, CDR1 is KGHDR and CDR2 SFDVKD. Trimming took 3 bases from V and 1 from J; bases not matched to a gene: 7. The CDR3: CATSDTGTKGNTGELFF. Here the CDR3 DNA reads TGTGCCACCAGTGATACCGGGACTAAGGGGAACACCGGGGAGCTGTTTTTT.

The chain couples TRBV10-3 to TRBJ1-5; perhaps TRBD1 as D (5 bases). Trimming pared 2 bases from V and 4 bases from J, leaving 9 bases between. The CDR3 consists of 14 residues. Germline CDR1 is ENHRY and CDR2 is SYGVKD. CDR3 loop: CAISEGGGNQPQHF. In nucleotides, the CDR3 is TGTGCCATCAGTGAGGGGGGAGGGAATCAGCCCCAGCATTTT.

The rearrangement joins TRBV2 to TRBJ1-5; 8 bases line up with TRBD1. CDR3 size: 15 residues. V was pared by 5 bases and J by 2 bases, with 5 bases of the junction left unmatched. Germline-derived CDR1 and CDR2 are SNHLY and FYNNEI. The CDR3 bases are TGTGCCAGCAGTTCAGACAGGGGAGGCAATCAGCCCCAGCATTTT. It codes for CASSSDRGGNQPQHF.

This clone appeared a single time. V and J are TRBV15 and TRBJ2-6, with D maybe TRBD1 (6 bases). V lost 6 bases and J 0 bases, leaving 12 bases between the germline ends. This CDR3 has 16 amino acids. Germline loops: CDR1 LNHNV, CDR2 YYDKDF (reference sequence). The CDR3 sequence is CATRNRANSGANVLTF. In nucleotides, the CDR3 is TGTGCCACCAGAAACAGGGCAAACTCTGGGGCCAACGTCCTGACTTTC.

V is TRBV6-6 and J is TRBJ2-2; 10 bases line up with TRBD1. V shed 6 bases, J shed 5 bases, and the junction held 0 bases outside the gene matches. The CDR3 runs 13 residues. Germline lookup yields CDR1 MNHNY and CDR2 SVGAGI (reference sequence). The CDR3 DNA follows: TGTGCCAGCAGGGACAGGGGGACCGGGGAGCTGTTTTTT. This codes for CASRDRGTGELFF.

CDR3 nucleotides: TGTGCCAGCAGCCCAACTACTCAGAATGAGCAGTTCTTC. As protein: CASSPTTQNEQFF. The V gene is TRBV11-2, the J gene TRBJ2-1; D unclear. CDR3 length: 13 residues. V dropped 5 bases and J dropped 7 bases, with 12 bases sitting between them. Germline V gene data show CDR1 as SGHAT and CDR2 as FQNNGV.

Of note for this clone: This same CDR3 is encoded by further DNA sequences in the sample. The chain employs TRBV2 and TRBJ1-5, with D possibly matching TRBD1 (6 bases). CDR1 SNHLY and CDR2 FYNNEI come from the germline V gene. V dropped 6 bases and J dropped 3 bases, with 9 bases sitting between them. This CDR3 comprises 13 residues. The DNA for the CDR3 is TGTGCCAGCAGAGGACAGTCCAATCAGCCCCAGCATTTT. It codes for CASRGQSNQPQHF.

The V and J genes are TRBV6-6 and TRBJ2-1; the D gene is possibly TRBD1 (6 bases). Germline CDR1 MNHNY, CDR2 SVGAGI (reference sequence). With 5 bases removed from V and 4 bases from J, the gap between germline ends came to 6 bases. The CDR3 is 12 residues long. In nucleotides, the CDR3 is TGTGCCAGCAGTGGACAGTACAATGAGCAGTTCTTC. It translates to CASSGQYNEQFF.

About this clone itself: Other nucleotide sequences from this sample produce the same CDR3. This chain joins TRBV5-1 and TRBJ2-7, with D perhaps matching TRBD2 (5 bases). V was pared by 2 bases and J by 3 bases, with 9 bases between. Per germline, CDR1 SGHRS and CDR2 YFSETQ. There are 13 residues in the CDR3. The CDR3 region has the DNA TGCGCCAGCAGCTTCCGGGGAAACTACGAGCAGTACTTC. As protein: CASSFRGNYEQYF.

The chain carries TRBV30 and TRBJ2-1; maybe TRBD1 (5 bases). The CDR3 contains 12 residues. Trimming pared 0 bases from V and 8 bases from J, leaving 8 bases between. Germline V gives CDR1 GTSNPN, CDR2 SVGIG (reference sequence). For the CDR3, the DNA is TGTGCCTGGAGTGTTATGGGGCATGAGCAGTTCTTC. Its protein product is CAWSVMGHEQFF.

The V call is TRBV6-5, the J call TRBJ2-4; 7 bases map to TRBD1. Trimming removed 2 bases from V and 8 bases from J; junction bases left unmatched: 9. Per germline, CDR1 MNHEY and CDR2 SVGAGI. The length of the CDR3 is 15 residues. The CDR3 sequence is CASSYGRGQVHIQYF. The CDR3 nucleotides read TGTGCCAGCAGTTACGGTAGGGGGCAGGTTCACATTCAGTACTTC.

CDR3 sequence (DNA): TGTGCCAGCAGCCTTAGCAGGGGTGGCAAGTATCAGCCCCAGCATTTT. This translates into CASSLSRGGKYQPQHF. The chain has TRBV7-9 and TRBJ1-5; perhaps TRBD1 as D (6 bases). Deletions cut 5 bases from V and 5 bases from J, with 19 bases between. This CDR3 comprises 16 residues. Germline V lookup: CDR1 SEHNR, CDR2 FQNEAQ (reference sequence). The whole variable domain, remainder taken from reference TRBV7-9 and TRBJ1-5, is DTGVSQNPRHKITKRGQNVTFRCDPISEHNRLYWYRQTLGQGPEFLTYFQNEAQLEKSRLLSDRFSAERPKGSFSTLEIQRTEQGDSAMYLCASSLSRGGKYQPQHFGDGTRLSIL.

The J gene is TRBJ1-1, the V gene TRBV18; D is perhaps TRBD1 (6 bases). Trimming took 1 base from V and 10 from J, leaving 10 bases between them. Germline CDR1 and CDR2: KGHSH and LQKENI. The CDR3 spans 12 residues. The CDR3: CASSPRQEAAFF. Here the CDR3 DNA reads TGTGCCAGCTCACCACGACAGGAGGCAGCTTTCTTT.